This T cell receptor beta chain was sequenced during a study of Graves' ophthalmopathy and Graves' hyperthyroidism. The sample holds many counts of this clonotype. What it binds is not known. Whole-study findings and limits: Researchers report that a 13-signature model separated ophthalmopathy from stable hyperthyroidism, posting 87.88% sensitivity and 75% to 84% specificity. Blood repertoires reportedly contained most expanded thyroid clonotypes above 0.001 frequency.

The CDR3 length is 11 residues. The germline gives CDR1 SEHNR, CDR2 FQNEAQ (reference sequence). Between the trimmed V and J ends, which lost 5 bases and 7 bases, there was a span of 6 bases. Amplification of TCR beta CDR3 regions used RNA transcripts. The first-round RT-PCR employed HTBI primers together with the Qiagen OneStep RT-PCR kit. A multiplex PCR was then performed as the second round. TCRdb re-called the multiplex PCR reads through MiXCR, storing one row per CDR3 protein. The sample includes 200,000 to 250,000 distinct CDR3 sequences, around 45% of them seen just once. Clinicians diagnosed using symptoms, serum thyroxine, TRAb, thyroid ultrasound and orbital computed tomography. The PBMC fraction was derived from under 11 ml of fresh peripheral blood.

The receptor was isolated from an adult man with Graves' ophthalmopathy. Material for sequencing was peripheral blood. This chain uses TRBV7-9 with TRBJ1-5; D not certain. The CDR3 is CASSEVQPQHF. DNA of the CDR3: TGTGCCAGCAGCGAAGTACAGCCCCAGCATTTT.